This T cell receptor beta chain was identified during a study of monozygotic twins with inflammatory bowel disease (dated by TCRdb to the late 2010s). For context, the study as a whole: The complete study included about 30 monozygotic twin pairs: 19 IBD-discordant Danish pairs and nine German pairs, of which four were IBD-concordant and five were IBD-discordant. Each individual had, on average, about 151 000 unique TCRalpha sequences and 181 000 unique TCRbeta sequences available for analysis. The search for disease-associated traits relied mainly on comparing IBD patients with their genetically identical healthy co-twins within discordant pairs.

Concerning this clonotype itself: Its antigen remains unidentified.

Measured from the cysteine to the phenylalanine, the CDR3 is 14 residues long. DNA for this receptor is not on file. From each donor, a roughly 2.6 ml peripheral blood sample was collected into PAXgene tubes and stored at -80 degrees C. Without any T cell sorting, total RNA was extracted from whole blood using the PAXgene blood miRNA kit on an automated QIAcube. Peripheral blood from monozygotic twin pairs concordant or discordant for inflammatory bowel disease was subjected to deep TCRalpha and TCRbeta repertoire profiling with unique molecular barcoding. Smoking habits were recorded for all twin pairs, and individuals were classified as current, former or never smokers. Results and caveats for the whole study, not just this receptor: Repertoire similarity did not differ between concordant and discordant twins, possibly due to limited statistical power. Background noise and inter-individual variability may have been introduced into the repertoires by the differing immunosuppressive treatments among patients. Compared with healthy twins, IBD patients had fewer clonotypes in common with other individuals, a difference most pronounced in patients showing signs of disease activity. The results gave no support for a single strong signal or clonotype linked to IBD. TCRbeta repertoire diversity, by inverse Simpson index, was decreased in IBD patients compared with their healthy co-twins. The analysis was unable to tell different T cell subtypes apart.

Library preparation employed 5' RACE. Each TCR library was prepared from 3,000 to 4,500 ng of total RNA. cDNA was synthesized with SMARTScribe reverse transcriptase in eight separate reactions per sample. During cDNA synthesis, unique molecular identifiers containing a 6-nucleotide sample barcode were introduced by template switching. TCRalpha and TCRbeta cDNA was amplified in two nested PCRs of approximately 17 and 9 cycles, and bead purification was carried out after each PCR. Before amplification, the cDNA was both treated with uracil DNA-glycosylase and purified with the QIAquick PCR purification kit. In the second PCR, Illumina TruSeq-compatible adapters and sample-specific barcodes were added. Library quality and concentration were checked on TapeStation and Qubit, and libraries were pooled at roughly 5 ng each. The pooled libraries were sequenced with 2 x 100 bp reads and custom sequencing primers on an Illumina HiSeq2500 single-index Rapid Run. The original pipeline was this. MiGEC version 1.2.6 was used for UMI-based consensus assembly to correct PCR and sequencing errors. V(D)J alignment, clonotype assembly and CDR3 extraction were performed with MiXCR version 2.1.1. To normalise gene usage, clonotype sharing and MAIT/NKT TCR abundance, the top 1000, 10 000 and 20 000 clonotypes in each sample were analysed. After downsampling to 27 000 UMIs, diversity was calculated as the inverse Simpson index using the vegan R package. Paired Mann-Whitney U tests on discordant twin pairs were used, with Benjamini-Hochberg multiple-testing correction. The reads, reprocessed by TCRdb, yield one row per CDR3 protein sequence and no DNA. TCRdb, rather than the study authors, made the V and J calls. This sample's listing comprises 400,000 to 500,000 distinct CDR3 sequences. The ten largest make up 2% to 3% of the sample.

The chain is encoded by TRBV12-3 or TRBV12-4 joined to TRBJ1-2; the TCRdb call, TRBD1, lacks DNA for checking. The specimen sequenced was blood. This clonotype was sampled from a human donor with ulcerative colitis or Crohn's disease, or a healthy co-twin of an affected twin (not recorded which). The CDR3 sequence is CASRGGSSNYGYTF.